This TCR beta chain comes out of a study of cytotoxic CD8 clonotypes in ibrutinib-treated CLL. The CDR3 spans 15 residues. Germline CDR1 is SGHVS and CDR2 is FQNEAQ. The V segment lost 5 bases and the J segment 5 bases; nucleotides outside the gene matches: 8. The data were produced by immunoSEQ multiplex PCR, yet TCRdb's version contains in-frame clones alone and is incomplete. The table records 95,000 to 100,000 clones, more than 75% of them present only once. The receptor comes from a human donor with chronic lymphocytic leukemia. The chain links TRBV7-8 to TRBJ2-1; 8 nucleotides agree with TRBD1. The sample consisted of PBMCs, taken after 12 months of ibrutinib treatment. CDR3 coding DNA: TGTGCCAGCAGCCGAGGGACAGGATATGACAATGAGCAGTTCTTC. This translates into CASSRGTGYDNEQFF.